Here is one T cell receptor (beta chain) with its context. Its target is unknown. Germline loops: CDR1 SGHVS, CDR2 FQNEAQ. V was shortened by 4 bases and J by 6 bases, with 15 bases between the two germline ends. The CDR3 contains 15 residues. The record originates from a study of T cells in Graves' hyperthyroidism and ophthalmopathy. Study observations and caveats: Also found in blood were most expanded thyroid clonotypes above 0.001. Using 13 V-J features, a model discriminated ophthalmopathy from stable hyperthyroidism.

RNA transcripts yielded amplified TCR beta CDR3 regions. A first-round RT-PCR of the TCR CDR3 used the HTBI primer set. TCRdb used MiXCR to reprocess the multiplex PCR reads, holding one entry per CDR3 protein. This table has a few hundred thousand distinct CDR3 sequences, 46% appearing once. Sequenced input: peripheral blood or thyroid tissue (not recorded which). The gene calls are TRBV7-8 and TRBJ1-4; no clear D. The sequence was obtained from an adult woman with Graves' disease, either hyperthyroidism or ophthalmopathy (not recorded which). Written as DNA, the CDR3 is TGTGCCAGCAGCTCATACACGCTCGGGGATGAAAAACTGTTTTTT. It translates to CASSSYTLGDEKLFF.